This entry describes one TCR beta chain. TCRdb recomputed calls from the reads with MiXCR, one row per CDR3 protein. Altogether approximately 170,000 distinct CDR3 sequences are present, about a sixth being singletons, with the ten largest covering under 20%. This CDR3 comprises 15 residues. Per germline, CDR1 MNHEY and CDR2 SVGEGT. Trimming took 6 bases from V and 3 from J, leaving 15 bases between them. The sample is drawn from a study of T cell repertoires in cytomegalovirus infection. Study overall: Both CMV infection and a matching HLA type were indicated by public TCR beta signatures.

The sequencing sample was made of CD8+ T cells from PBMCs. V is TRBV6-2 or TRBV6-3 and J is TRBJ2-4; D may be TRBD1 (6 bases). The sequence was obtained from a human donor in good health (CMV status not recorded). Some clones in this sample may be carry-over from other donors' samples. The CDR3 coding sequence is TGTGCCAGCAGACACCTCGGACAGAACAAAAACATTCAGTACTTC. This encodes CASRHLGQNKNIQYF.